This TCR beta chain is drawn from a study of T cell responses to AZD1222 COVID-19 vaccine. Assay: immunoSEQ multiplex PCR; the TCRdb copy retains only in-frame clones and omits some. The sample contains tens of thousands of clones, over 75% of which appear only once. As concerns this clone: Its antigen is still unknown.

Germline V gives CDR1 LGHNA, CDR2 YNFKEQ. J gave up 4 bases and V 1 base, and 7 bases lay outside the gene matches. This CDR3 region has 16 residues. Study-wide results and caveats: Increases in Spike-specific TCR breadth and depth were seen after two AZD1222 doses. Just six AZD1222 recipients were seropositive at baseline. Researchers report vaccine-associated CD4 TCRs spanning spike, with dominance at 160-218 and 743-854.

The sample consisted of peripheral blood, taken 28 days after the second AZD1222 dose. The TCR sequence derives from an adult who received the AZD1222 COVID-19 vaccine. The rearrangement links TRBV4-2 to TRBJ1-2, with 9 bases that match TRBD1. The DNA of the CDR3 is TGTGCCAGCAGCCAAGTTGGGGACAGGGCGGGCTATGGCTACACCTTC. Its translation is CASSQVGDRAGYGYTF.